Below, one TCR beta chain is given with its context. The target antigen is unknown. The sample comes from a study of shared clonotypes between healthy human individuals. Adult donors, all healthy and HIV-negative, had no recent acute infections or vaccinations. The study's findings and limits: Among donors, sharing of clonotypes was expected to be affected by sequencing depth.

Each cell subset's genomic DNA was divided evenly among several immunoSEQ plates. The quantity of DNA used in unsorted PBMC replicate PCRs was around 300 ng, corresponding to tens of thousands of T cell genomes. Some clones are missing from TCRdb's copy, which holds only in-frame ones; the method was immunoSEQ multiplex PCR. The table shows more than 400,000 clones, with 70% to 80% occurring only once. V trimming: 5 bases; J trimming: 11 bases; junction bases outside the gene matches: 10. Germline CDR1 PRHDT, CDR2 FYEKMQ (reference sequence). The CDR3 has 13 amino acids. The sequence was collected from a woman in her thirties or forties in good health. Some clones in this sample may be carry-over from other donors' samples. The rearrangement joins TRBV13 to TRBJ1-1; the match to TRBD1 covers 8 bases. Sequencing was done on a sample of PBMCs. In DNA form, the CDR3 reads TGTGCCAGCAGCCTCCAGGGGGCGCTTAGGGCTTTCTTT. Translating it yields CASSLQGALRAFF.